This entry lists 6 T cell receptor beta chains sequenced from one sample in a study of metastatic and nonmetastatic thyroid tumors. TCRdb re-called the PCR reads with MiXCR. Of around 21,000 clones in the sample, around 16% were seen once. Prior to thyroid surgery, none of the patients had received any treatment. Sample: blood. These TCRs come from a male donor with papillary thyroid cancer or a benign thyroid nodule (not recorded which). Some clones in this sample may be carry-over from other donors' samples.

This clone was seen only a few times. The V gene is TRBV9, the J gene TRBJ2-3; the D gene could be TRBD1 or TRBD2 (6 bases each). The length of the CDR3 is 17 residues. V lost 0 bases and J 5 bases, leaving 19 bases between the germline ends. Looked up from germline, CDR1 is SGDLS and CDR2 is YYNGEE. CDR3 protein: CASSVATRGRLGDTQYF. The CDR3 DNA sequence: TGTGCCAGCAGCGTAGCTACAAGGGGGAGGTTAGGAGATACGCAGTATTTT. The full variable domain, its missing parts supplied by reference TRBV9 and TRBJ2-3, is DSGVTQTPKHLITATGQRVTLRCSPRSGDLSVYWYQQSLDQGLQFLIQYYNGEERAKGNILERFSAQQFPDLHSELNLSSLELGDSALYFCASSVATRGRLGDTQYFGPGTRLTVL.

This clone was seen a few times. This clone may be a read error of a much larger clone one base away. The chain links TRBV20-1 to TRBJ2-5; D is unresolved. Germline V gene sequence: CDR1 DFQATT, CDR2 SNEGSKA (reference sequence). The CDR3 is 15 amino acids. CDR3 sequence (DNA): TGCAGTGCTGCTCAGTTGGGCCTAGGCTTTGAGACCCGGTACTTC. Translation gives CSAAQLGLGFETRYF.

This clone is classed as medium-sized. The chain uses TRBV30 and TRBJ1-6; possible D gene TRBD1, 6 bases. Germline values: CDR1 GTSNPN, CDR2 SVGIG (reference sequence). V was clipped by 1 base and J by 12 bases, with 16 bases between them. The CDR3 loop spans 14 amino acids. The DNA for the CDR3 is TGTGCCTGGAGTGGGGGGGGCGGGCCCCGACCCCTCCACTTT. Its protein product is CAWSGGGGPRPLHF.

This clone was detected many times. The DNA is omitted, as the CDR3 cannot be located on it reliably, and the CDR3 follows TCRdb's listing. J is TRBJ1-2 and V is TRBV7-3; the DNA was not used to check the table's D call, TRBD1. Both ends counted, the CDR3 spans 17 residues. Looked up from germline, CDR1 is SGHTA and CDR2 is FQGTGA. CDR3 region: CASSSLHDRVYFCGYTF.

This clone is labeled as medium-sized. This rearrangement joins TRBV27 to TRBJ2-5; TRBD1 is a possible D gene (5 bases). The CDR3 sequence is 13 residues long. Germline assignment: CDR1 MNHEY and CDR2 SMNVEV (reference sequence). V lost 8 bases, J lost 5 bases, and 15 bases lay in between. The DNA of the CDR3 is TGTGCCAGCCCCCAACCCAAGGGGGAGACCCAGTACTTC. It translates to CASPQPKGETQYF.

This rearrangement joins TRBV20-1 to TRBJ2-6; no reliable D call. The CDR3 spans 14 residues. CDR1 DFQATT and CDR2 SNEGSKA come from the germline V gene (reference sequence). With 0 bases removed from V and 0 bases from J, the gap between germline ends came to 3 bases. CDR3: CSARDVSGANVLTF. The CDR3, as DNA: TGCAGTGCTAGAGACGTCTCTGGGGCCAACGTCCTGACTTTC.